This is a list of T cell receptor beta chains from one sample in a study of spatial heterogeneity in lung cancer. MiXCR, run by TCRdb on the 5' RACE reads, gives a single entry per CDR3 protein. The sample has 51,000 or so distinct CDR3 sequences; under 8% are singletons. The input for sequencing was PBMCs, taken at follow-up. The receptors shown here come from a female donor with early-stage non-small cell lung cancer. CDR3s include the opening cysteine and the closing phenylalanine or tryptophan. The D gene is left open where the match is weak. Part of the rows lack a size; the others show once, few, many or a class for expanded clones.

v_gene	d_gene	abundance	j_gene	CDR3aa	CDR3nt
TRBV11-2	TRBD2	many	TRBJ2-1	CASSALAGGSYNEQFF	TGTGCCAGCAGCGCCCTAGCGGGGGGATCCTACAATGAGCAGTTCTTC
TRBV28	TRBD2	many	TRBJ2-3	CASSFVGGGAADTQYF	TGTGCCAGCAGTTTTGTTGGCGGGGGGGCCGCAGATACGCAGTATTTT
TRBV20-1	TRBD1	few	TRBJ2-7	CSARRQGYEQYF	TGCAGTGCTAGAAGACAGGGCTACGAGCAGTACTTC
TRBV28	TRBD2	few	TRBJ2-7	CASSSPNLRTSGLHEQYF	TGTGCCAGCAGTTCGCCCAACCTTAGGACTAGCGGGTTACACGAGCAGTACTTC
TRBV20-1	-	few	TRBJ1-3	CSAPTTGGNTIYF	TGCAGTGCTCCGACGACAGGCGGAAACACCATATATTTT
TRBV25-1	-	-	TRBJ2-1	CASSGGVFNEQFF	TGTGCCAGCAGTGGGGGAGTATTCAATGAGCAGTTCTTC
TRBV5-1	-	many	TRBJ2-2	CASSLTAGELFF	TGCGCCAGCAGCTTGACTGCCGGGGAGCTGTTTTTT
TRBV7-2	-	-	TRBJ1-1	CASSYNQKNTEAFF	TGTGCCAGCAGCTACAATCAGAAGAACACTGAAGCTTTCTTT
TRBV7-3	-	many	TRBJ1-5	CASSYPRVYSNQPQHF	TGTGCCAGCAGCTACCCCCGGGTTTATAGCAATCAGCCCCAGCATTTT
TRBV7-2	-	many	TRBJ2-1	CASSFQGRNEQFF	TGTGCCAGCAGCTTTCAGGGGCGGAATGAGCAGTTCTTC
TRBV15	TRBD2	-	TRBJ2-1	CATSRDRLADEQFF	TGTGCCACCAGCAGAGATAGACTAGCCGATGAGCAGTTCTTC
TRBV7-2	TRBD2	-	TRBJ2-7	CASSSSGGYSYEQHF	TGTGCCAGCAGCTCTAGCGGGGGGTACTCCTACGAGCAGCACTTC
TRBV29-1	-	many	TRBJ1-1	CSVEAREAFF	TGCAGCGTTGAAGCTAGAGAAGCTTTCTTT
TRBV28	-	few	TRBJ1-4	CASTNPRGKLFF	TGTGCCAGCACCAATCCTCGGGGAAAACTGTTTTTT
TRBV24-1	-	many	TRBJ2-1	CATSDGPGDEQFF	TGTGCCACCAGTGACGGACCCGGGGATGAGCAGTTCTTC
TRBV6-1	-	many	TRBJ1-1	CASSEGYKRSTEAFF	TGTGCCAGCAGTGAAGGCTACAAGAGGAGCACTGAAGCTTTCTTT
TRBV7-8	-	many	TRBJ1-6	CASSLDGGYSPLHF	TGTGCCAGCAGCTTAGACGGGGGATATTCACCCCTCCACTTT
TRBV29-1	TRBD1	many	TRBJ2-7	CSVELTGVDEQYF	TGCAGCGTTGAACTGACAGGGGTGGACGAGCAGTACTTC
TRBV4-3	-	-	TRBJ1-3	CASSQVDWANTIYF	TGCGCCAGCAGCCAAGTGGATTGGGCCAACACCATATATTTT
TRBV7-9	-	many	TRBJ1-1	CASSSTQEGRTEAFF	TGTGCCAGCAGCTCTACACAAGAGGGGCGCACTGAAGCTTTCTTT
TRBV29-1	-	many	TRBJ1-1	CSVLGERSEAFF	TGCAGCGTTCTAGGGGAGAGGAGTGAAGCTTTCTTT
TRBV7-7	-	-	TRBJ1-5	CASSLRFLGSQPQHF	TGTGCCAGCAGCTTAAGGTTTTTGGGCTCTCAGCCCCAGCATTTT
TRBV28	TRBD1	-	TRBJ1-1	CASSAGQGGTEALF	TGTGCCAGCAGCGCGGGACAGGGAGGGACTGAAGCTCTCTTT
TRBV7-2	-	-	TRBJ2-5	CASSRRGGETQYF	TGTGCCAGCAGCCGGAGGGGAGGAGAGACCCAGTACTTC
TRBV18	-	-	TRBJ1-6	CASSPGALHSPLHF	TGTGCCAGCTCACCTGGGGCGCTCCATTCACCCCTCCACTTT
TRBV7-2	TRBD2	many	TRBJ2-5	CASSLSTSRETQYF	TGTGCCAGCAGCCTGTCGACTAGCCGGGAGACCCAGTACTTC
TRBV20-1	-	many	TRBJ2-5	CSARDSADGETQYF	TGCAGTGCTAGAGATTCAGCGGACGGAGAGACCCAGTACTTC
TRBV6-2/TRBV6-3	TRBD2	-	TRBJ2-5	CASSGSGVETQYF	TGTGCCAGCAGTGGAAGCGGGGTGGAGACCCAGTACTTC
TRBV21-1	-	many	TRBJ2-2	CASSTYKGNRRTGELFF	TGTGCCAGCAGCACTTATAAGGGGAATCGTAGGACCGGGGAGCTGTTTTTT
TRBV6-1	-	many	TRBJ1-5	CASSTNRDPAINQPQHF	TGTGCCAGCAGCACGAACAGGGATCCAGCAATCAATCAGCCCCAGCATTTT
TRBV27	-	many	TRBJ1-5	CASSLILDQPQHF	TGTGCCAGCAGTTTAATACTCGATCAGCCCCAGCATTTT
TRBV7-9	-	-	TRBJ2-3	CASSLGAGDTQYF	TGTGCCAGCAGCTTAGGCGCGGGGGATACGCAGTATTTT
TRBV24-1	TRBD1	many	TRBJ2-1	CATSDRQGLNEQFF	TGTGCCACCAGTGACCGACAGGGGCTCAATGAGCAGTTCTTC
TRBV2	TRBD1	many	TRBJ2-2	CASSKGGPNTGELFF	TGTGCCAGCAGTAAAGGGGGCCCCAACACCGGGGAGCTGTTTTTT
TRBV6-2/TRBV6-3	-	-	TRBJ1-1	CASRQGRNTEAFF	TGTGCCAGCCGCCAAGGCCGCAACACTGAAGCTTTCTTT
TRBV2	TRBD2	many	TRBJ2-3	CASSLKRGGTDTQYF	TGTGCCAGCAGTCTCAAGCGGGGGGGCACAGATACGCAGTATTTT
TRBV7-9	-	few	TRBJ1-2	CASSLAPVSGYGYTF	TGTGCCAGCAGCTTAGCGCCGGTTTCAGGCTATGGCTACACCTTC
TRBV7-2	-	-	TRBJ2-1	CASSFVLGELYNEQFF	TGTGCCAGCAGCTTCGTACTAGGCGAACTATACAATGAGCAGTTCTTC
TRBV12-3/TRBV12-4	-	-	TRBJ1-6	CASSPGLRNSPLHF	TGTGCCAGCAGTCCGGGACTCCGGAATTCACCCCTCCACTTT
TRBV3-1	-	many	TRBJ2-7	CASSASYEQYF	TGTGCCAGCAGCGCCAGCTACGAGCAGTACTTC
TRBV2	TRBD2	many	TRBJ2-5	CASSEEGGLVRETQYF	TGTGCCAGCAGTGAAGAGGGGGGACTAGTGCGAGAGACCCAGTACTTC
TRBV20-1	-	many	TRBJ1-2	CSANPPGPPGYTF	TGCAGTGCTAATCCCCCCGGTCCTCCTGGCTACACCTTC